These 12 T cell receptor beta chains were sequenced from one sample in a study of T-cell reconstitution after alpha-beta-depleted transplantation in children. For TCRbeta, the library was prepared with unique molecular identifiers. TCRdb reprocessed the PCR reads via MiXCR and lists one record per CDR3 protein. The sample records 45,000 to 60,000 distinct CDR3 sequences, roughly 52% being singletons. The starting material was peripheral blood, obtained before TCRalphabeta/CD19-depleted stem cell transplant. These receptors all stem from a boy under two years old with SCID, due to receive a stem cell transplant.

The chain has TRBV24-1 and TRBJ2-2, with 8 bases fitting TRBD1. Germline V lookup: CDR1 KGHDR, CDR2 SFDVKD. CDR3 length: 18 residues. V was clipped by 5 bases and J by 1 base; unmatched bases: 11. In DNA, the CDR3 is TGTGCCACCAGTGGCCCGAAGGGACAGGTGGGGAACACCGGGGAGCTGTTTTTT. This encodes CATSGPKGQVGNTGELFF.

The chain uses TRBV10-3 and TRBJ1-3; D remains unclear. Germline loops: CDR1 ENHRY, CDR2 SYGVKD. V was cut by 0 bases and J by 4 bases, with 7 bases left in between. The CDR3 length is 14 residues. CDR3 residues: CAISESTGGNTIYF. The CDR3 nucleotides read TGTGCCATCAGTGAGTCGACCGGCGGAAACACCATATATTTT.

This clonotype was seen a few times. V is TRBV9 and J is TRBJ1-2, with D perhaps matching TRBD1 (5 bases). The V and J ends lost 0 bases and 4 bases respectively, with 10 bases between them. CDR1 SGDLS and CDR2 YYNGEE come from the germline V gene. This CDR3 is 14 amino acids long. The CDR3: CASSVEWGFYGYTF. The CDR3 bases are TGTGCCAGCAGCGTAGAGTGGGGGTTCTATGGCTACACCTTC. Variable domain in full (rest from reference TRBV9 and TRBJ1-2): DSGVTQTPKHLITATGQRVTLRCSPRSGDLSVYWYQQSLDQGLQFLIQYYNGEERAKGNILERFSAQQFPDLHSELNLSSLELGDSALYFCASSVEWGFYGYTFGSGTRLTVV.

This clonotype was detected many times. The chain is built from TRBV4-2 and TRBJ2-7, with 14 bases aligning to TRBD2. Germline V gene data show CDR1 as LGHNA and CDR2 as YNFKEQ. The J segment lost 2 bases and the V segment lost 1 base, leaving 4 bases of the junction unmatched. CDR3 length: 17 residues. The DNA of the CDR3 is TGTGCCAGCAGCCAAGTCGGACTAGCGGGGGGCACCTACGAGCAGTACTTC. Protein product: CASSQVGLAGGTYEQYF.

This clonotype was recorded at least ten times. This CDR3 is CAISESGGADTQYF. The CDR3 coding sequence is TGTGCCATCAGTGAGTCAGGAGGAGCAGATACGCAGTATTTT. V usage is TRBV10-3 and J usage is TRBJ2-3, with D possibly TRBD2 on 5 matching bases. The CDR3 is 14 residues long. Trimming stripped 0 bases from V and 4 bases from J, with 8 bases between. The germline V gene encodes CDR1 ENHRY and CDR2 SYGVKD.

The rearrangement joins TRBV2 to TRBJ2-2; 7 nucleotides agree with TRBD2. Germline V gene data show CDR1 as SNHLY and CDR2 as FYNNEI. The ends lost 4 bases at V and 5 bases at J; junction bases unmatched: 7. This CDR3 has 15 amino acids. CDR3 sequence (DNA): TGTGCCAGCAGTGCGACTAGCCCGGGGACCGGGGAGCTGTTTTTT. It is translated as CASSATSPGTGELFF. The full variable domain, its missing parts supplied by reference TRBV2 and TRBJ2-2, is EPEVTQTPSHQVTQMGQEVILRCVPISNHLYFYWYRQILGQKVEFLVSFYNNEISEKSEIFDDQFSVERPDGSNFTLKIRSTKLEDSAMYFCASSATSPGTGELFFGEGSRLTVL.

The table lists this clonotype with a few counts. V and J are TRBV5-6 and TRBJ2-5; the match to TRBD2 covers 10 bases. Germline V gives CDR1 SGHDT, CDR2 YYEEEE. The CDR3 sequence is 15 residues long. Trimming at V came to 1 base and at J to 5 bases, leaving 5 bases not matched to a gene. The CDR3 spells CASSLQAGGSETQYF. The CDR3 nucleotides are TGTGCCAGCAGCTTGCAAGCGGGGGGGTCGGAGACCCAGTACTTC.

The rearrangement uses TRBV20-1 and TRBJ2-7; D could derive from TRBD1 or TRBD2 (5 bases each). The CDR3 runs 14 residues. Trimming removed 1 base at V and 2 bases at J, with 12 bases between. Germline CDR1 reads DFQATT; CDR2 reads SNEGSKA (reference sequence). The DNA of the CDR3 is TGCAGTGCTAGAGGTTTACTAGGGGCCTACGAGCAGTACTTC. Protein: CSARGLLGAYEQYF.

Only a few counts were recorded for this clonotype. The chain employs TRBV5-6 and TRBJ2-4, with TRBD2 identical over 11 bases. Germline CDR1 reads SGHDT; CDR2 reads YYEEEE. The CDR3 loop spans 15 amino acids. Unmatched junction bases numbered 7, after V lost 2 bases and J lost 9 bases. The CDR3 DNA sequence: TGTGCCAGCAGCTTTGGTAGCGGGGGGGCGGTCATTCAGTACTTC. Protein product: CASSFGSGGAVIQYF.

This rearrangement joins TRBV3-1 to TRBJ2-3; 8 bases match TRBD2. J lost 0 bases, V lost 0 bases, and 8 bases had no gene match. The germline gives CDR1 LGHDT, CDR2 YNNKEL (reference sequence). The CDR3 runs to 18 residues. The chain's CDR3 is CASSQDLLAGTSTDTQYF. CDR3 coding DNA: TGTGCCAGCAGCCAAGATCTGCTAGCGGGTACTAGCACAGATACGCAGTATTTT.

This chain connects TRBV5-1 to TRBJ2-7, with TRBD1 matching over 8 bases. CDR1 is SGHRS, CDR2 YFSETQ, per germline. CDR3 length: 15 residues. The ends lost 3 bases at V and 0 bases at J; junction bases unmatched: 5. In DNA form, the CDR3 reads TGCGCCAGCAGCTGGGGGGACAGGAACTCCTACGAGCAGTACTTC. The encoded protein is CASSWGDRNSYEQYF.

This clonotype was found a few times. The chain joins TRBV7-6 to TRBJ2-2; D call uncertain. Looked up from germline, CDR1 is SGHVS and CDR2 is FNYEAQ. Trimming shortened V by 1 base and J by 1 base, and 4 bases separated the two germline ends. The length of the CDR3 is 14 residues. The CDR3 sequence is CASSLDQNTGELFF. The DNA of the CDR3 is TGTGCCAGCAGCTTAGACCAGAACACCGGGGAGCTGTTTTTT. The full variable domain, its missing parts supplied by reference TRBV7-6 and TRBJ2-2, is GAGVSQSPRYKVTKRGQDVALRCDPISGHVSLYWYRQALGQGPEFLTYFNYEAQQDKSGLPNDRFSAERPEGSISTLTIQRTEQRDSAMYRCASSLDQNTGELFFGEGSRLTVL.